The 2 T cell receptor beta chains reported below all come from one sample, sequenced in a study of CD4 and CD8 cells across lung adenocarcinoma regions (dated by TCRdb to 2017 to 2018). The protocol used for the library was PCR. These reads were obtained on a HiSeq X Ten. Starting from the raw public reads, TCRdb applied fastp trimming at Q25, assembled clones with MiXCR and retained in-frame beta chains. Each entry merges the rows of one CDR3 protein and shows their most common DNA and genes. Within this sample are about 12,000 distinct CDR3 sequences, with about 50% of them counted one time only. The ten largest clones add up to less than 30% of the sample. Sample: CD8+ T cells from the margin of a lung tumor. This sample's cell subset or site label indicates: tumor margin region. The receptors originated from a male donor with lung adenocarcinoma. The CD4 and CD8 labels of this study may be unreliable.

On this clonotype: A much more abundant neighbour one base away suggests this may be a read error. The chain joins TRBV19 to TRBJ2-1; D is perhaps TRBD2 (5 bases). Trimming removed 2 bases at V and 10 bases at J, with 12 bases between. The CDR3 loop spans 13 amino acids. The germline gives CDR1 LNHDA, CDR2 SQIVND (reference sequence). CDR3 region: CASSISTPGEQFF. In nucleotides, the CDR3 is TGTGCCAGTAGTATAAGCACCCCGGGGGAGCAGTTCTTC.

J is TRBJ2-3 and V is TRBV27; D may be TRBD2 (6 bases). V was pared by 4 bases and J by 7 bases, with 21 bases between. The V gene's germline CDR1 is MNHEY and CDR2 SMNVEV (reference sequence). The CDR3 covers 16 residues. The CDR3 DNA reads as TGTGCCAGCAGTTCACGGCTAGTGGGAGGCAAAAATACGCAGTATTTT. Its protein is CASSSRLVGGKNTQYF.